This T cell receptor beta chain was obtained from a study of blood T cell repertoires in COVID-19. TCRdb's copy holds only in-frame clones and misses some; the assay was immunoSEQ multiplex PCR. The profile shows about 140,000 clones, 65% to 85% of them singletons. Followed over time, Seattle patients had been enrolled while infection was active. The TCR was taken from a man in his thirties or forties with COVID-19, enrolled during active disease. The sample taken for sequencing was peripheral blood.

For the CDR3, the DNA is TGTGCCAGCAGCCCCAGGACAGGGGCTAGCACAGATACGCAGTATTTT. This translates into CASSPRTGASTDTQYF. The rearrangement joins TRBV7-2 to TRBJ2-3, with 9 bases identical to TRBD1. The germline CDR1 and CDR2 sequences are SGHTA and FQGNSA. This CDR3 is 16 amino acids long. The V and J ends lost 5 bases and 0 bases, in that order; junction bases with no gene match: 6.